The 10 T cell receptor beta chains listed next were all sequenced from one sample in a study of blood T cell repertoires in COVID-19 (dated by TCRdb to the early 2020s). The library came from the immunoSEQ multiplex PCR assay. TCRdb retrieved this table from immuneACCESS and kept in-frame rearrangements only. Not all clones are present; in checked studies, unresolved V genes account for under half, and no reason is known for the remainder. This sample comprises more than 95,000 clones, over 75% of them detected only once. The ten largest clonotypes hold 27% of the sample. The specimen was peripheral blood. The source of these receptors is a woman of 80 years or more with acute or convalescent COVID-19.

This sequence joins TRBV4-1 and TRBJ1-5, with 7 bases aligning to TRBD1. This CDR3 is built from 15 residues. Germline CDR1 reads MGHRA; CDR2 reads YSYEKL. The V and J ends lost 6 bases and 0 bases, in that order; junction bases with no gene match: 5. The CDR3 protein is CASRKGQSSNQPQHF. DNA for the CDR3: TGCGCCAGCAGGAAGGGACAGTCTAGCAATCAGCCCCAGCATTTT.

The V gene is TRBV2, the J gene TRBJ1-1; no clear D gene. V lost 9 bases, J lost 1 base, and 12 bases lay in between. This CDR3 is built from 13 residues. Germline loops: CDR1 SNHLY, CDR2 FYNNEI. CDR3 bases: TGTGCCAGTGGACGGGGTCAGAACACTGAAGCTTTCTTT. It codes for CASGRGQNTEAFF.

The chain carries TRBV19 and TRBJ1-2; TRBD1 is a possible D gene (5 bases). The CDR3 consists of 16 residues. The germline V gene has CDR1 LNHDA and CDR2 SQIVND (reference sequence). The V end lost 8 bases, the J end lost 7 bases, and 26 bases lay between the germline ends. In DNA form, the CDR3 reads TGTGCCAGTTCAATCTTCCGGGACTCCCTAGGAGGTGGCTACACCTTC. Amino acid sequence: CASSIFRDSLGGGYTF.

The chain links TRBV7-3 to TRBJ2-5; a possible D gene is TRBD2 (6 bases). This CDR3 is 15 amino acids long. V lost 2 bases and J lost 4, with 14 bases in between. Germline V gene lookup returns CDR1 SGHTA and CDR2 FQGTGA. DNA for the CDR3: TGTGCCAGCAGCTTAGGCGGGGAGGTAGGAGAGACCCAGTACTTC. This gives the protein CASSLGGEVGETQYF.

This chain links TRBV5-1 with TRBJ1-1; 8 bases agree with TRBD1. J gave up 1 base and V 6 bases, and 5 bases lay outside the gene matches. The CDR3 spans 14 residues. Germline V gene data show CDR1 as SGHRS and CDR2 as YFSETQ. The CDR3 loop is CASTQGASNTEAFF. CDR3 DNA: TGCGCCAGCACCCAGGGGGCATCGAACACTGAAGCTTTCTTT.

V usage is TRBV7-8 and J usage is TRBJ2-7; D is perhaps TRBD1 (6 bases). V shed 1 base and J shed 4 bases, with 14 bases lying between them. CDR1 is SGHVS and CDR2 is FQNEAQ in the germline V gene. This CDR3 has 15 residues. The CDR3 DNA sequence: TGTGCCAGCAGCTTAGGTAGGGGGAGATCTTACGAGCAGTACTTC. This sequence encodes CASSLGRGRSYEQYF.

The chain has TRBV28 and TRBJ1-2; 11 bases align to TRBD1. This CDR3 has 16 residues. Germline CDR1 and CDR2: MDHEN and SYDVKM. J lost 2 bases, V lost 6 bases, and 8 bases had no gene match. This CDR3 reads CASSSVRTGGNYGYTF. For the CDR3, the DNA is TGTGCCAGCAGCTCTGTTAGGACAGGGGGCAACTATGGCTACACCTTC.

V is TRBV5-1 and J is TRBJ1-6; 11 positions agree with TRBD1. Germline-derived CDR1 and CDR2 are SGHRS and YFSETQ. The CDR3 totals 15 residues. The V gene end was trimmed by 2 bases and the J gene end by 10 bases; junction bases not matched to a gene: 5. CDR3: CASSLPGQGGSPLHF. The CDR3 region has the DNA TGCGCCAGCAGCTTACCGGGACAGGGGGGCTCACCCCTCCACTTT.

The rearrangement joins TRBV10-3 to TRBJ1-2, with D possibly TRBD1 on 5 matching bases. Between the trimmed V and J ends, which lost 0 bases and 7 bases, there was a span of 12 bases. Germline V gives CDR1 ENHRY, CDR2 SYGVKD. The CDR3 is 14 amino acids. The CDR3 coding sequence is TGTGCCATCAGTGAGTCGGGGACTGTCGGTGGCTACACCTTC. The encoded protein is CAISESGTVGGYTF.

The V call is TRBV11-2, the J call TRBJ1-6, with 8 bases matching TRBD1. Germline values: CDR1 SGHAT, CDR2 FQNNGV. V trimming: 2 bases; J trimming: 0 bases; junction bases outside the gene matches: 0. The CDR3 is 16 amino acids. The CDR3: CASSLTGGSYNSPLHF. CDR3 bases: TGTGCCAGCAGCTTAACAGGGGGCTCCTATAATTCACCCCTCCACTTT.